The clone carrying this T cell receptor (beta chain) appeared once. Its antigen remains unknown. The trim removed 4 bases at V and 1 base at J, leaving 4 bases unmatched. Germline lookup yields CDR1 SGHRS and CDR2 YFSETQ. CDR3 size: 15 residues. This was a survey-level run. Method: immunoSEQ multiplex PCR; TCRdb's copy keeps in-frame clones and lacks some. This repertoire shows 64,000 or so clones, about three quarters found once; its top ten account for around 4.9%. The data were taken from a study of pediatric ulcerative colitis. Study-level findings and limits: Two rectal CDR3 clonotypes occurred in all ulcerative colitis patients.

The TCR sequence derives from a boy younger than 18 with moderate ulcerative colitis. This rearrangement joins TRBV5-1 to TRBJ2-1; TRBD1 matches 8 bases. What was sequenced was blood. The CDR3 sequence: CASSGGQGSYNEQFF. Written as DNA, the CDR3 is TGCGCCAGCAGCGGCGGACAGGGATCCTACAATGAGCAGTTCTTC. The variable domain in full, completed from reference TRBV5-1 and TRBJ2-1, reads KAGVTQTPRYLIKTRGQQVTLSCSPISGHRSVSWYQQTPGQGLQFLFEYFSETQRNKGNFPGRFSGRQFSNSRSEMNVSTLELGDSALYLCASSGGQGSYNEQFFGPGTRLTVL.